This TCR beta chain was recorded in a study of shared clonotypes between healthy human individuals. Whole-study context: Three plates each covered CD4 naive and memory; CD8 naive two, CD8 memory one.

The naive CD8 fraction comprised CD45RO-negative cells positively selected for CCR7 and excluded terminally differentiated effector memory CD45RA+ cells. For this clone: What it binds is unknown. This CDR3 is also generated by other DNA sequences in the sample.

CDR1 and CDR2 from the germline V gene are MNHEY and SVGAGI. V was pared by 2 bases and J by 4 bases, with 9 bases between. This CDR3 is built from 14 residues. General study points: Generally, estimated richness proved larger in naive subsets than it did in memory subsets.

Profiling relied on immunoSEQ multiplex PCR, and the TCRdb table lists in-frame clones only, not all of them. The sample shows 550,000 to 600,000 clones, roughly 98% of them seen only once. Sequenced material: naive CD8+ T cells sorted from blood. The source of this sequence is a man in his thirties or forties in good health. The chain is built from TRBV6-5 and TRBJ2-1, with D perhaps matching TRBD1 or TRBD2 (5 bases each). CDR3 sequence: CASSYEGPYNEQFF. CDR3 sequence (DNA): TGTGCCAGCAGTTACGAGGGGCCGTACAATGAGCAGTTCTTC.